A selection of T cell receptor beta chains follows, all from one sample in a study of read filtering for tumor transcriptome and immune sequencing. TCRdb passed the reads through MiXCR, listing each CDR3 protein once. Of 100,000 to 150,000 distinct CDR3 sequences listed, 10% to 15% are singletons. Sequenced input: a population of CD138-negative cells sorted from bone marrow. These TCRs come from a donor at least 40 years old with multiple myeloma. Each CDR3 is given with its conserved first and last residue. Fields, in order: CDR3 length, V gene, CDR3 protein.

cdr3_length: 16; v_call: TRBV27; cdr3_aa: CASRRTPSGMANEQFF
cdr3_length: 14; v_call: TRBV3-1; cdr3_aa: CASSRSDRNTEAFF
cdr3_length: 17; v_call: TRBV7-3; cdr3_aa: CASSVTGLASPYNEQFF
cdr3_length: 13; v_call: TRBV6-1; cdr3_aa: CASGQEVADTQYF
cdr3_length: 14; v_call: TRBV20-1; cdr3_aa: CSAVEFRATDTQYF
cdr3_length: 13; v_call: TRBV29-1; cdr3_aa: CSVGKGSGETQYF
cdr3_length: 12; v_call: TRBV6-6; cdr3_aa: CASGLAGSEQYF
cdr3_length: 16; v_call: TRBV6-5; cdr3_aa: CASSRPIWGGNSPLHF
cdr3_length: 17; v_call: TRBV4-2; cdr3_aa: CASSPPGVSGRAHEQFF
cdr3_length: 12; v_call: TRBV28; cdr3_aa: CASSFLVYEQYF
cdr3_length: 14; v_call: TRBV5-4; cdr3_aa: CASSLDGLGETQYF
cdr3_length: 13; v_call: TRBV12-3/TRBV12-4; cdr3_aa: CASSLGLANIQYF
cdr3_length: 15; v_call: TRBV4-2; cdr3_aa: CASSPSGGSYHEQFF
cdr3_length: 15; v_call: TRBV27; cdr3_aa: CASSPDRQAGTEAFF
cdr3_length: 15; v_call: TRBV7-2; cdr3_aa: CASSLKAGDRNEQFF